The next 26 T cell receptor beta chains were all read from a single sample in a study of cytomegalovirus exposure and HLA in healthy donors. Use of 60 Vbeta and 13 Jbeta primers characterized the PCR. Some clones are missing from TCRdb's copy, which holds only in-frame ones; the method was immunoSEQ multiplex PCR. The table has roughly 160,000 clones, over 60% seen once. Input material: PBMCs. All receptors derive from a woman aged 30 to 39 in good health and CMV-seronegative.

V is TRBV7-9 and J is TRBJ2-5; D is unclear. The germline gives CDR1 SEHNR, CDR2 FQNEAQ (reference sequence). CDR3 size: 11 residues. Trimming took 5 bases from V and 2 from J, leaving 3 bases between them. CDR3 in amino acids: CASSPQETQYF. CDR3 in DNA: TGTGCCAGCAGCCCTCAAGAGACCCAGTACTTC.

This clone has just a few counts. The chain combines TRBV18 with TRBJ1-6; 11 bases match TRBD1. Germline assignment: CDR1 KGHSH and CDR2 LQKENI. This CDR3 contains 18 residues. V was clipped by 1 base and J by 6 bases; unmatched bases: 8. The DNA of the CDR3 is TGTGCCAGCTCACCACTGCTCACCGGGACAGGGGGTAATTCACCCCTCCACTTT. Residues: CASSPLLTGTGGNSPLHF.

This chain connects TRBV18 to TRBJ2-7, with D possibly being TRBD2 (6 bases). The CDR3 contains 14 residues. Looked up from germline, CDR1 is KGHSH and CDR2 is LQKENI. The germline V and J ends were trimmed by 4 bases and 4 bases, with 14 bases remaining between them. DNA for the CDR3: TGTGCCAGCTCACTTACAGCGGGCGGTTACGAGCAGTACTTC. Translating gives CASSLTAGGYEQYF.

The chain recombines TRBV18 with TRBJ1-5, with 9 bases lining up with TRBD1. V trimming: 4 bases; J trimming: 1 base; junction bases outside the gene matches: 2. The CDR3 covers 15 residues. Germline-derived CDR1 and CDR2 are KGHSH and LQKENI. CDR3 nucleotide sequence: TGTGCCAGCTCACGGGACAGGGAGAGCAATCAGCCCCAGCATTTT. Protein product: CASSRDRESNQPQHF. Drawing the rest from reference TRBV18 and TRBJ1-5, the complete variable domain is NAGVMQNPRHLVRRRGQEARLRCSPMKGHSHVYWYRQLPEEGLKFMVYLQKENIIDESGMPKERFSAEFPKEGPSILRIQQVVRGDSAAYFCASSRDRESNQPQHFGDGTRLSIL.

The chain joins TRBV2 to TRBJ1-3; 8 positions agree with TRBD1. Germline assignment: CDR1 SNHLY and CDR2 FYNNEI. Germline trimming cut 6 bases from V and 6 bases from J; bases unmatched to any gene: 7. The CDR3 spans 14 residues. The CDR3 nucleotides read TGTGCCAGCAGAACCGGGACAGGTGAAAACACCATATATTTT. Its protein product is CASRTGTGENTIYF.

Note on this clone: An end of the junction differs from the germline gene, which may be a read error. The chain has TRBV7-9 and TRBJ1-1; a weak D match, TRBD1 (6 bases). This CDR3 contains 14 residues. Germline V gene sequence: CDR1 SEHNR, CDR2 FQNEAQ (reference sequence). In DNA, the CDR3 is TGTTCCAGCAGCTTTGGTCAGGGGAGCACTGAAGCTTTCTTT. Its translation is CSSSFGQGSTEAFF.

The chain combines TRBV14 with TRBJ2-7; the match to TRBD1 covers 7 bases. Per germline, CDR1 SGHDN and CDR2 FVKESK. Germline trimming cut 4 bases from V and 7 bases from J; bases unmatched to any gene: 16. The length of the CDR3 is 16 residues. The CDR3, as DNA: TGTGCCAGCAGCCCACGCCCCTCGCAGGGGGTCGGGGAGCAGTACTTC. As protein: CASSPRPSQGVGEQYF.

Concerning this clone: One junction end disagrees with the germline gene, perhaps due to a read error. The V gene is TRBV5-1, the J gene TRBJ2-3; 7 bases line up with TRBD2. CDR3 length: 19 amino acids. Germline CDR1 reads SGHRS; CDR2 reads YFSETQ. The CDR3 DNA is TGCACCAGCAGCTTGGGTCTAGCGGCGTCCTCCCTATCCACAGATACGCAGTATTTT. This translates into CTSSLGLAASSLSTDTQYF.

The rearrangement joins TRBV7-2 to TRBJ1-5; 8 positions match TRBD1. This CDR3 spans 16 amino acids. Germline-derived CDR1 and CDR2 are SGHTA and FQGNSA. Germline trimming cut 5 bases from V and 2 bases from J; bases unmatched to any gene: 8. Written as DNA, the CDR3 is TGTGCCAGCAGCCCAGCGACAGGGGATGGCAATCAGCCCCAGCATTTT. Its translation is CASSPATGDGNQPQHF.

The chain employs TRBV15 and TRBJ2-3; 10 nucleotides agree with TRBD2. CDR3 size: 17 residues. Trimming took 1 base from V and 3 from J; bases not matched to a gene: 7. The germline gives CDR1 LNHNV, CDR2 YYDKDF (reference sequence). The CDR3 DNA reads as TGTGCCACCAGCAGAGCGCGAGCGGGGGGGAGTACAGATACGCAGTATTTT. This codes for CATSRARAGGSTDTQYF.

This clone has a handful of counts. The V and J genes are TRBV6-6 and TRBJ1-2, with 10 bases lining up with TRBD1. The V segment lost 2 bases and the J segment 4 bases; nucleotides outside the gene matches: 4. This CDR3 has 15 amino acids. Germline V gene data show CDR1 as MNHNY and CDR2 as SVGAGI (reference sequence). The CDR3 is CASSYRGQGVYGYTF. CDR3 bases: TGTGCCAGCAGTTACCGCGGACAGGGGGTCTATGGCTACACCTTC.

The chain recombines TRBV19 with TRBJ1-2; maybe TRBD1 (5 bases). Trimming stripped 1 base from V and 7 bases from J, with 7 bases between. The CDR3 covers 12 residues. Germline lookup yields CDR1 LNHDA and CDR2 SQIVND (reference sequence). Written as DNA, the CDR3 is TGTGCCAGTAGTATAGCTAGGGGTGGCTACACCTTC. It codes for CASSIARGGYTF.

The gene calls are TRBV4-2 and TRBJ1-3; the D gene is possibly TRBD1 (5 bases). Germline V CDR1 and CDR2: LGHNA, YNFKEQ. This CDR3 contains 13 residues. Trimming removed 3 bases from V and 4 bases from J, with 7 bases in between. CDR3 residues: CASSQGPGNTIYF. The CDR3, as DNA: TGTGCCAGCAGCCAGGGGCCGGGAAACACCATATATTTT.

The CDR3 sequence is CAWNRDRGSAFF. In nucleotides, the CDR3 is TGTGCCTGGAACCGGGACAGGGGATCCGCTTTCTTT. The chain joins TRBV30 to TRBJ1-1; 10 bases are shared with TRBD1. With 4 bases clipped from V and 11 bases from J, the junction kept 7 bases outside the gene matches. Germline lookup yields CDR1 GTSNPN and CDR2 SVGIG (reference sequence). The CDR3 covers 12 residues.

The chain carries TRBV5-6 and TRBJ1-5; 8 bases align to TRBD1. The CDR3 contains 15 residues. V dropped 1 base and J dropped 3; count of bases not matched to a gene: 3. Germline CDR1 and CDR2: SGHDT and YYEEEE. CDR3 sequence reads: CASSLTGGFNQPQHF. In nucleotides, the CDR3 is TGTGCCAGCAGCTTGACAGGGGGTTTCAATCAGCCCCAGCATTTT.

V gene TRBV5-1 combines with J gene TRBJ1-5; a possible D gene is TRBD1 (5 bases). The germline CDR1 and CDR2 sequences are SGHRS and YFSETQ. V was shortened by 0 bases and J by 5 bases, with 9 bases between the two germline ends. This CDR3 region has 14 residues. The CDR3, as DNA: TGCGCCAGCAGCTTGGAAGGGGACTATCAGCCCCAGCATTTT. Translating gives CASSLEGDYQPQHF. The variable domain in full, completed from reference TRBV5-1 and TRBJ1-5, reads KAGVTQTPRYLIKTRGQQVTLSCSPISGHRSVSWYQQTPGQGLQFLFEYFSETQRNKGNFPGRFSGRQFSNSRSEMNVSTLELGDSALYLCASSLEGDYQPQHFGDGTRLSIL.

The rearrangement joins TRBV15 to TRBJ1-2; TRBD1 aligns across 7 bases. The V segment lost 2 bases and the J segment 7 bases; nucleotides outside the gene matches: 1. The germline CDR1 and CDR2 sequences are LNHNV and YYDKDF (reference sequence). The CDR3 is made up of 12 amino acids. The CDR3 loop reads CATSRQGVGYTF. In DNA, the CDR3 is TGTGCCACCAGCAGACAGGGGGTTGGCTACACCTTC.

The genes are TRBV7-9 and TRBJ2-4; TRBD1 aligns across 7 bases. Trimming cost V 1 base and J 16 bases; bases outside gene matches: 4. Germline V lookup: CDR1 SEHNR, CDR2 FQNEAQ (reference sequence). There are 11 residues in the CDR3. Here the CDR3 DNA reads TGTGCCAGCAGCTTAGAAGACAGGGCCTACTTC. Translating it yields CASSLEDRAYF.

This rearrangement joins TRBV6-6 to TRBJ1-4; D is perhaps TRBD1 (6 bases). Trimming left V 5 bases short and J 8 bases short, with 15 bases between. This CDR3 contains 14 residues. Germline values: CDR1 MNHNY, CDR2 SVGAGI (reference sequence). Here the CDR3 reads CASSRTAGREKLFF. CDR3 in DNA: TGTGCCAGCAGTCGGACAGCGGGAAGGGAAAAACTGTTTTTT.

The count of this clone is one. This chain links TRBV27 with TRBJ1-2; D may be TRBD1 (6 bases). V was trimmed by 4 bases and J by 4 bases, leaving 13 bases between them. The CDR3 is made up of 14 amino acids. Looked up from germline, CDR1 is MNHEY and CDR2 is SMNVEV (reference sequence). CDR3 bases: TGTGCCAGCAGTTCCCAGGGGTTCCTCTATGGCTACACCTTC. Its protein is CASSSQGFLYGYTF.

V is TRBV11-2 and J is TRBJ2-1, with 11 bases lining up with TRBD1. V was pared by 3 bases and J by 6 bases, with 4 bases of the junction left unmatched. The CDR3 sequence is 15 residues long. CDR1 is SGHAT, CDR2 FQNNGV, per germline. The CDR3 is CASSFLGTGGNEQFF. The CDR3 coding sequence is TGTGCCAGCAGCTTTTTGGGGACAGGGGGCAATGAGCAGTTCTTC. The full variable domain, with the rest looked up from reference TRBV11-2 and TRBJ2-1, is EAGVAQSPRYKIIEKRQSVAFWCNPISGHATLYWYQQILGQGPKLLIQFQNNGVVDDSQLPKDRFSAERLKGVDSTLKIQPAKLEDSAVYLCASSFLGTGGNEQFFGPGTRLTVL.

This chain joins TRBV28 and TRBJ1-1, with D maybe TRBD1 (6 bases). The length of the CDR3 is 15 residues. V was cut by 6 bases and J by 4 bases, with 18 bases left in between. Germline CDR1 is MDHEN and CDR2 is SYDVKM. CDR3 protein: CASSPNLGGRTEAFF. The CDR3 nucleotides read TGTGCCAGCAGCCCGAATTTGGGGGGGCGCACTGAAGCTTTCTTT.

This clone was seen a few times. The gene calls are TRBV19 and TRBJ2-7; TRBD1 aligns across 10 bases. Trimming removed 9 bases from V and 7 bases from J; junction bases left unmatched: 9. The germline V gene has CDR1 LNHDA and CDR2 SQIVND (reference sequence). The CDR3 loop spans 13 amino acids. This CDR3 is CASSRDRGWEQYF. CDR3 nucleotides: TGTGCCAGCTCCCGGGACAGGGGATGGGAGCAGTACTTC.

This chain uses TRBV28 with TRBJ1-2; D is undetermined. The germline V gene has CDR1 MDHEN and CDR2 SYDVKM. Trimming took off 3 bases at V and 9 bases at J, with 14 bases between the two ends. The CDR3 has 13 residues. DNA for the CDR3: TGTGCCAGCAGTTTCAATATACCTAAAAGCTACACCTTC. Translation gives CASSFNIPKSYTF.

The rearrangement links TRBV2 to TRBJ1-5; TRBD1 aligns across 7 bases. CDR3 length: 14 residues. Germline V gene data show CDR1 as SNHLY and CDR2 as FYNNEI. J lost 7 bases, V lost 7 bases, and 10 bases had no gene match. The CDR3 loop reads CASNPDRVDQPQHF. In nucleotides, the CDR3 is TGTGCCAGCAACCCCGACAGGGTAGACCAGCCCCAGCATTTT.

The CDR3 is CASTTTGMSNQPQHF. CDR3 bases: TGTGCCAGCACTACTACAGGGATGAGCAATCAGCCCCAGCATTTT. The chain links TRBV28 to TRBJ1-5, with a possible D match to TRBD1 (6 bases). Germline assignment: CDR1 MDHEN and CDR2 SYDVKM. V lost 7 bases to trimming and J lost 1 base, with 14 bases between them. CDR3 length: 15 residues.